The 30 T cell receptor beta chains below all came from one sample that was sequenced in a study of memory CD4+ T cells and cytomegalovirus serostatus. The sort gate was single viable CD3+CD4+CD8-CD45RO+ cells for memory CD4+ T cells. Sequenced by immunoSEQ multiplex PCR; TCRdb stores in-frame clones only, minus some. This sample has 50,000 to 60,000 clones, with 65% to 85% found just once. The sequencing sample was made of memory CD4+ T cells from blood. These receptors originate from an adult in good health and CMV-seronegative.

The chain uses TRBV30 and TRBJ2-2; 7 nucleotides align to TRBD1. The J segment lost 3 bases and the V segment lost 0 bases, leaving 1 base of the junction unmatched. The CDR3 runs to 14 residues. Germline values: CDR1 GTSNPN, CDR2 SVGIG (reference sequence). The CDR3 is CAWSVQGYTGELFF. In DNA, the CDR3 is TGTGCCTGGAGTGTACAGGGGTACACCGGGGAGCTGTTTTTT.

V usage is TRBV7-2 and J usage is TRBJ1-2; 7 bases fit TRBD1. Germline CDR1 SGHTA, CDR2 FQGNSA. The ends lost 5 bases at V and 4 bases at J; junction bases unmatched: 10. The CDR3 is 15 residues long. CDR3 DNA sequence: TGTGCCAGCAGCCCTACACAGGGGCGAAGCTATGGCTACACCTTC. Translation gives CASSPTQGRSYGYTF.

This chain connects TRBV7-2 to TRBJ2-5, with 7 bases aligning to TRBD2. Germline values: CDR1 SGHTA, CDR2 FQGNSA. This CDR3 is 15 amino acids long. V lost 0 bases to trimming and J lost 5 bases; unmatched junction nucleotides: 6. The CDR3 loop reads CASSLAGEGVETQYF. CDR3 bases: TGTGCCAGCAGCTTAGCGGGGGAGGGAGTTGAGACCCAGTACTTC.

This chain uses TRBV28 with TRBJ2-5, with a weak D call TRBD1 (5 bases). This CDR3 has 14 amino acids. Germline CDR1 is MDHEN and CDR2 is SYDVKM. V was pared by 5 bases and J by 2 bases, with 12 bases between. In DNA, the CDR3 is TGTGCCAGCAGTAAGGGGAATAGGCAAGAGACCCAGTACTTC. Translation gives CASSKGNRQETQYF.

Regarding this clone: Other DNA sequences in this specimen translate into the identical CDR3. This chain joins TRBV28 and TRBJ1-2; D remains ambiguous. The CDR3 has 12 residues. Looked up from germline, CDR1 is MDHEN and CDR2 is SYDVKM. V lost 2 bases to trimming and J lost 5 bases, with 6 bases between them. CDR3 in amino acids: CASSLVGYGYTF. The CDR3 DNA is TGTGCCAGCAGTTTAGTCGGGTATGGCTACACCTTC.

This chain joins TRBV2 and TRBJ2-5; possibly TRBD1 for D (7 bases). Per germline, CDR1 SNHLY and CDR2 FYNNEI. Trimming cost V 6 bases and J 3 bases, with 14 bases left between them. The CDR3 runs 14 residues. The CDR3 loop is CASREGQSKETQYF. CDR3 nucleotide sequence: TGTGCCAGCAGGGAGGGACAGTCCAAAGAGACCCAGTACTTC.

The chain combines TRBV7-2 with TRBJ1-2; D not certain. V lost 5 bases, J lost 5 bases, and 12 bases lay in between. CDR1 and CDR2 (germline): SGHTA, FQGNSA. This CDR3 has 13 residues. In nucleotides, the CDR3 is TGTGCCAGCAGCCCAGATTCTGAGTATGGCTACACCTTC. Encoded protein: CASSPDSEYGYTF.

The gene calls are TRBV5-4 and TRBJ1-1, with TRBD1 matching 7 bases. The CDR3 contains 15 residues. V gave up 3 bases and J gave up 4 bases; unmatched junction bases: 9. Germline values: CDR1 SGHNT, CDR2 YYREEE (reference sequence). CDR3 loop: CASSWGRGQSTEAFF. The CDR3 nucleotides read TGTGCCAGCAGCTGGGGGAGGGGGCAGAGCACTGAAGCTTTCTTT.

The V and J genes are TRBV6-1 and TRBJ2-2; D not certain. This CDR3 comprises 15 residues. From germline, CDR1 is MNHNS and CDR2 SASEGT. Trimming left V 6 bases short and J 4 bases short, with 15 bases between. This CDR3 is CASSVYLVSTGELFF. DNA for the CDR3: TGTGCCAGCAGCGTTTACTTAGTGAGCACCGGGGAGCTGTTTTTT.

This chain joins TRBV6-5 and TRBJ1-4; D remains ambiguous. The CDR3 is 14 amino acids. V gave up 5 bases and J gave up 4 bases, with 11 bases separating them. Germline CDR1 and CDR2: MNHEY and SVGAGI. The CDR3 here is CASSRTDYNEKLFF. Here the CDR3 DNA reads TGTGCCAGCAGTAGAACAGATTATAATGAAAAACTGTTTTTT.

This clone was recorded only once. The genes are TRBV7-2 and TRBJ2-7; 8 nucleotides line up with TRBD2. This CDR3 is built from 14 residues. J gave up 9 bases and V 5 bases, and 12 bases lay outside the gene matches. Germline V gene sequence: CDR1 SGHTA, CDR2 FQGNSA. The CDR3 loop is CASSHTGTRSVQYF. CDR3 nucleotide sequence: TGTGCCAGCAGCCACACCGGGACTAGATCGGTGCAGTACTTC.

This sequence joins TRBV7-2 and TRBJ2-7, with TRBD2 matching 8 bases. The CDR3 sequence is 15 residues long. Germline assignment: CDR1 SGHTA and CDR2 FQGNSA. Unmatched junction bases numbered 4, after V lost 0 bases and J lost 3 bases. The CDR3 DNA reads TGTGCCAGCAGCTTAGCGCTAGGGACTAGCTACGAGCAGTACTTC. Amino acids: CASSLALGTSYEQYF. Looking up the rest from reference TRBV7-2 and TRBJ2-7 gives the full variable domain: GAGVSQSPSNKVTEKGKDVELRCDPISGHTALYWYRQSLGQGLEFLIYFQGNSAPDKSGLPSDRFSAERTGGSVSTLTIQRTQQEDSAVYLCASSLALGTSYEQYFGPGTRLTVT.

This chain links TRBV5-8 with TRBJ1-5; TRBD1 aligns across 9 bases. Germline CDR1 is SGHTS and CDR2 is YDEGEE. V lost 4 bases, J lost 5 bases, and 7 bases stayed unmatched. This CDR3 has 15 residues. CDR3 amino acids: CASSPGQGSDQPQHF. The CDR3 region has the DNA TGTGCCAGCAGCCCAGGACAGGGGTCTGATCAGCCCCAGCATTTT.

The V gene is TRBV5-1, the J gene TRBJ2-1; tentative D call: TRBD2 (6 bases). Germline lookup yields CDR1 SGHRS and CDR2 YFSETQ. The V and J ends lost 4 bases and 1 base respectively, with 18 bases between them. The CDR3 loop spans 17 amino acids. CDR3 region: CASSPSSGGASYNEQFF. The CDR3 DNA is TGCGCCAGCAGCCCAAGCTCTGGCGGGGCGTCCTACAATGAGCAGTTCTTC.

The rearrangement links TRBV5-4 to TRBJ2-1, with 10 bases aligning to TRBD1. This CDR3 spans 15 amino acids. V lost 10 bases and J lost 3; bases outside the gene matches: 10. CDR1 SGHNT and CDR2 YYREEE come from the germline V gene (reference sequence). The CDR3 reads CASSDRGQVYNEQFF. The CDR3 coding sequence is TGTGCCTCCAGTGACAGGGGGCAGGTCTACAATGAGCAGTTCTTC.

The CDR3 reads CASSLGTREYEQYF. As DNA, the CDR3 is TGTGCCAGCAGCTTAGGGACACGGGAATACGAGCAGTACTTC. The V and J genes are TRBV7-8 and TRBJ2-7; D tentatively reads TRBD1 or TRBD2 (5 bases each). Germline values: CDR1 SGHVS, CDR2 FQNEAQ. V was clipped by 1 base and J by 4 bases, with 11 bases between them. CDR3 length: 14 residues.

The chain links TRBV11-3 to TRBJ2-3; 9 nucleotides align to TRBD2. This CDR3 contains 18 residues. Germline V gene lookup returns CDR1 SGHNT and CDR2 YENEEA. V dropped 0 bases and J dropped 8; count of bases not matched to a gene: 15. DNA for the CDR3: TGTGCCAGCAGCTTAGAGGTTAGCGGGGGACATCGAGGAGGTACGCAGTATTTT. Translation: CASSLEVSGGHRGGTQYF.

J is TRBJ1-1 and V is TRBV6-4; 8 bases are a match to TRBD1. V was clipped by 5 bases and J by 5 bases; unmatched bases: 7. The CDR3 is made up of 14 amino acids. Germline CDR1 and CDR2: MRHNA and SNTAGT. CDR3 amino acids: CASSSTGGFTEAFF. The CDR3, as DNA: TGTGCCAGCAGTTCAACAGGGGGTTTTACTGAAGCTTTCTTT.

The chain recombines TRBV5-8 with TRBJ1-1; D remains unclear. V gave up 2 bases and J gave up 1 base, with 12 bases separating them. From germline, CDR1 is SGHTS and CDR2 YDEGEE. CDR3 length equals 15 residues. The CDR3 protein is CASSLGGRWNTEAFF. Written as DNA, the CDR3 is TGTGCCAGCAGCTTAGGCGGCCGGTGGAACACTGAAGCTTTCTTT.

The gene calls are TRBV30 and TRBJ2-7; D may be TRBD1 (6 bases). Germline loops: CDR1 GTSNPN, CDR2 SVGIG (reference sequence). V lost 3 bases to trimming and J lost 2 bases, with 17 bases between them. This CDR3 region has 15 residues. CDR3 amino acids: CAWRIPDRKTYEQYF. The CDR3 DNA reads as TGTGCCTGGAGGATACCGGACAGAAAAACCTACGAGCAGTACTTC.

The chain joins TRBV7-6 to TRBJ2-5, with TRBD2 identical over 13 bases. The germline V gene encodes CDR1 SGHVS and CDR2 FNYEAQ. There are 19 residues in the CDR3. With V trimmed by 5 bases and J by 0 bases, 12 bases remained unmatched. Written as DNA, the CDR3 is TGTGCCAGCAGCAAAAGGGGACTAGCGGGAAAAGGAGACCAAGAGACCCAGTACTTC. It is translated as CASSKRGLAGKGDQETQYF.

This clone was seen only a few times. The chain has TRBV25-1 and TRBJ2-3; either TRBD1 or TRBD2 may fit D (6 bases each). V lost 2 bases, J lost 2 bases, and 14 bases lay in between. The germline gives CDR1 MGHDK, CDR2 SYGVNS. The CDR3 runs to 16 residues. CDR3 DNA sequence: TGTGCCAGCAGTGAAGCTGGCAGGGGACTCACAGATACGCAGTATTTT. It yields the protein CASSEAGRGLTDTQYF.

The chain employs TRBV11-3 and TRBJ1-2; tentative D call: TRBD1 (5 bases). CDR1 and CDR2 (germline): SGHNT, YENEEA. This CDR3 has 13 amino acids. Trimming stripped 1 base from V and 4 bases from J, with 7 bases between. In DNA form, the CDR3 reads TGTGCCAGCAGCTTAGGACAGATCTATGGCTACACCTTC. Its translation is CASSLGQIYGYTF. Based on the CDR3 plus reference TRBV11-3 and TRBJ1-2, the full variable domain is EAGVVQSPRYKIIEKKQPVAFWCNPISGHNTLYWYLQNLGQGPELLIRYENEEAVDDSQLPKDRFSAERLKGVDSTLKIQPAELGDSAVYLCASSLGQIYGYTFGSGTRLTVV.

This chain connects TRBV27 to TRBJ2-5, with D perhaps matching TRBD1 or TRBD2 (5 bases each). This CDR3 comprises 13 residues. The ends were cut back, 0 bases at V and 5 bases at J, with 7 bases in the middle. The germline V gene has CDR1 MNHEY and CDR2 SMNVEV (reference sequence). CDR3 protein: CASSLSGPETQYF. CDR3 coding DNA: TGTGCCAGCAGTTTATCGGGACCGGAGACCCAGTACTTC.

The chain combines TRBV4-3 with TRBJ2-5; no clear D. V was pared by 3 bases and J by 1 base, with 6 bases between. The CDR3 extends over 13 amino acids. Germline lookup yields CDR1 LGHNA and CDR2 YSLEER. The DNA for the CDR3 is TGCGCCAGCAGCCACAGAACCCAAGAGACCCAGTACTTC. Translating it yields CASSHRTQETQYF.

The chain combines TRBV2 with TRBJ1-2; D not resolved. From germline, CDR1 is SNHLY and CDR2 FYNNEI. The CDR3 has 13 residues. Trimming took off 7 bases at V and 1 base at J, with 10 bases between the two ends. This CDR3 reads CASNKDFNYGYTF. The DNA of the CDR3 is TGTGCCAGCAACAAGGATTTTAACTATGGCTACACCTTC.

CDR3 nucleotides: TGCGCCAGCAGAACAACAGGGGGCGGAGGAGAAAAACTGTTTTTT. It translates to CASRTTGGGGEKLFF. The chain recombines TRBV5-1 with TRBJ1-4, with TRBD1 matching 9 bases. The CDR3 is 15 amino acids. CDR1 is SGHRS and CDR2 is YFSETQ in the germline V gene. The V segment lost 5 bases and the J segment 8 bases; nucleotides outside the gene matches: 10.

The genes are TRBV28 and TRBJ1-4, with D maybe TRBD1 (5 bases). Trimming stripped 10 bases from V and 8 bases from J, with 17 bases between. Germline V gives CDR1 MDHEN, CDR2 SYDVKM. The CDR3 contains 13 residues. For the CDR3, the DNA is TGTGCCACTAACCGGGACGTGGAAGAAAAACTGTTTTTT. It specifies CATNRDVEEKLFF.

The chain employs TRBV9 and TRBJ1-4; D unresolved. The V end was cut by 0 bases, the J end by 2 bases, with 14 bases between. Germline V gene lookup returns CDR1 SGDLS and CDR2 YYNGEE. The CDR3 has 17 residues. This CDR3 reads CASSVAEGSSTNEKLFF. The DNA for the CDR3 is TGTGCCAGCAGCGTAGCGGAGGGTTCGTCTACTAATGAAAAACTGTTTTTT.

The V and J genes are TRBV29-1 and TRBJ2-5, with D possibly being TRBD1 (6 bases). V lost 7 bases, J lost 1 base, and 16 bases lay in between. The germline CDR1 and CDR2 sequences are SQVTM and ANQGSEA. The CDR3 extends over 14 amino acids. CDR3 sequence (DNA): TGCAGCGGCCGGACAGCAGGGGTCCAAGAGACCCAGTACTTC. Its protein is CSGRTAGVQETQYF.